Detailed here is one T cell receptor (beta chain). Its target is unknown. Some clones are missing from TCRdb's copy, which holds only in-frame ones; the method was immunoSEQ multiplex PCR. Among more than 95,000 clones listed, just over 90% were seen once. This record belongs to a study of graft-versus-host responses after intestinal transplantation. The overall study: Uniformly, recipients were administered anti-thymocyte globulin induction with subsequent tacrolimus and steroids for around 3 years.

Trimming shortened V by 3 bases and J by 9 bases, and 9 bases separated the two germline ends. This CDR3 has 12 residues. The germline V gene encodes CDR1 MNHNS and CDR2 SASEGT. This chain connects TRBV6-1 to TRBJ1-5; D is uncertain. Material: unstimulated CD4+ T cells sorted from spleen or lymph node cells, obtained before intestinal transplant. The TCR sequence derives from a human donor who received an intestinal transplant. Here the CDR3 DNA reads TGTGCCAGCAGTGATCGGAGACGGCCCCAGCATTTT. As protein: CASSDRRRPQHF.